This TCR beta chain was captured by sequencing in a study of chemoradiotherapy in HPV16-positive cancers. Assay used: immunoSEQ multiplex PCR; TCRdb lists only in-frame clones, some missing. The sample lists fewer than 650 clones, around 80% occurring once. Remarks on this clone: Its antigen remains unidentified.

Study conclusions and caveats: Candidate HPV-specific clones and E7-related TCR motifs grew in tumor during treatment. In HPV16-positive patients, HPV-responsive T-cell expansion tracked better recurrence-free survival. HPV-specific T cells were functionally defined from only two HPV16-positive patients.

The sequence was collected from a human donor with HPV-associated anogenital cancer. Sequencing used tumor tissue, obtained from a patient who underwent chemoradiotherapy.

As DNA, the CDR3 is TGTGCCAGCAGTTCTAGCGGGGGGGCCAGAGAGACCCAGTACTTC. Its protein is CASSSSGGARETQYF. V and J are TRBV6-5 and TRBJ2-5; TRBD2 matches at 12 bases. Germline V gene lookup returns CDR1 MNHEY and CDR2 SVGAGI. V shed 4 bases and J 4 bases; nucleotides not matched to a gene: 4. CDR3 size: 15 residues.